The 29 T cell receptor beta chains reported below all come from one sample, sequenced in a study of shared clonotypes between healthy human individuals. Repertoires were generated with immunoSEQ multiplex PCR, while TCRdb's copy carries only in-frame clones and drops some. The sample gives more than 500,000 clones, roughly 96% of which show up once; about 0.11% is in the top ten. CD8 cells regarded as naive lacked CD45RO, were positively chosen for CCR7, and omitted terminally differentiated effector memory CD45RA+ cells. Sequences were obtained from naive CD8+ T cells sorted from blood. The receptors were gathered from a woman under 40 in good health.

The V gene is TRBV6-5, the J gene TRBJ2-5; D is ambiguous. V lost 6 bases, J lost 3 bases, and 8 bases lay in between. The CDR3 contains 12 residues. Per the germline V gene, CDR1 is MNHEY and CDR2 is SVGAGI. CDR3 sequence: CASSPTKETQYF. The CDR3 DNA sequence: TGTGCCAGCAGCCCGACCAAAGAGACCCAGTACTTC.

The V and J genes are TRBV4-1 and TRBJ2-7; 8 bases map to TRBD1. Germline loops: CDR1 MGHRA, CDR2 YSYEKL. The trim removed 0 bases at V and 4 bases at J, leaving 5 bases unmatched. The length of the CDR3 is 15 residues. CDR3 sequence (DNA): TGCGCCAGCAGCCAAGAGTCAGGGGGCAGGTACGAGCAGTACTTC. Protein sequence: CASSQESGGRYEQYF.

This rearrangement joins TRBV4-1 to TRBJ2-1, with 7 bases identical to TRBD2. The length of the CDR3 is 17 residues. Germline values: CDR1 MGHRA, CDR2 YSYEKL. The trim removed 1 base at V and 5 bases at J, leaving 11 bases unmatched. This chain's CDR3 is CASSQGNSGLRDNEQFF. CDR3 sequence (DNA): TGCGCCAGCAGCCAAGGGAATAGCGGGCTAAGGGACAATGAGCAGTTCTTC.

V usage is TRBV5-4 and J usage is TRBJ2-1; 7 bases agree with TRBD2. Germline lookup yields CDR1 SGHNT and CDR2 YYREEE (reference sequence). V lost 6 bases to trimming and J lost 6 bases; unmatched junction nucleotides: 12. This CDR3 contains 15 residues. CDR3 protein: CASTHAGEWVNEQFF. CDR3 coding DNA: TGTGCCAGCACCCACGCGGGAGAGTGGGTCAATGAGCAGTTCTTC. Together with reference TRBV5-4 and TRBJ2-1, the CDR3 gives the full variable domain: ETGVTQSPTHLIKTRGQQVTLRCSSQSGHNTVSWYQQALGQGPQFIFQYYREEENGRGNFPPRFSGLQFPNYSSELNVNALELDDSALYLCASTHAGEWVNEQFFGPGTRLTVL.

This clone came up once. The rearrangement uses TRBV5-5 and TRBJ1-2, with 7 bases that match TRBD1. In germline, CDR1 is SGHKS, CDR2 YYEKEE (reference sequence). V dropped 0 bases and J dropped 6; count of bases not matched to a gene: 8. This CDR3 spans 15 amino acids. The CDR3 protein is CASSLGQAGGNGYTF. For the CDR3, the DNA is TGTGCCAGCAGCTTGGGACAGGCAGGGGGTAATGGCTACACCTTC.

V gene TRBV27 combines with J gene TRBJ2-5, with TRBD2 matching 13 bases. The CDR3 totals 15 residues. The germline V gene has CDR1 MNHEY and CDR2 SMNVEV (reference sequence). Trimming at V came to 6 bases and at J to 5 bases, leaving 6 bases not matched to a gene. In DNA form, the CDR3 reads TGTGCCAGCAGCACCGGGACTAGCGGGACGGAGACCCAGTACTTC. It is translated as CASSTGTSGTETQYF.

This clone is a singleton in its sample. The chain has TRBV11-2 and TRBJ2-7; TRBD1 aligns across 8 bases. J gave up 6 bases and V 5 bases, and 12 bases lay outside the gene matches. Germline loops: CDR1 SGHAT, CDR2 FQNNGV. The CDR3 has 15 amino acids. For the CDR3, the DNA is TGTGCCAGCAGCCCGTGGACAGGGCTTTGGGGCGAGCAGTACTTC. It is translated as CASSPWTGLWGEQYF.

This clone was recorded once. As DNA, the CDR3 is TGTGCCAGCAGTGGAGGGCCCGCAGCCTCCTACGAGCAGTACTTC. Translated: CASSGGPAASYEQYF. V gene TRBV2 combines with J gene TRBJ2-7, with D possibly matching TRBD2 (5 bases). The V end was cut by 4 bases, the J end by 0 bases, with 13 bases between. Per the germline V gene, CDR1 is SNHLY and CDR2 is FYNNEI. The CDR3 has 15 residues.

The gene calls are TRBV2 and TRBJ2-7; 14 bases match TRBD2. J was trimmed by 0 bases and V by 4 bases; bases with no gene match: 5. Per germline, CDR1 SNHLY and CDR2 FYNNEI. CDR3 length equals 17 residues. DNA for the CDR3: TGTGCCAGCAGTGCTTGGACTAGCGGGAGGTACTCCTACGAGCAGTACTTC. As protein: CASSAWTSGRYSYEQYF.

V is TRBV7-2 and J is TRBJ2-1; 7 bases agree with TRBD2. The CDR3 has 15 amino acids. Germline V lookup: CDR1 SGHTA, CDR2 FQGNSA. V lost 4 bases and J lost 5; bases outside the gene matches: 8. CDR3 region: CASSSGTNLDNEQFF. DNA of the CDR3: TGTGCCAGCAGCTCCGGGACTAACCTAGACAATGAGCAGTTCTTC.

This clone came up once. The rearrangement uses TRBV11-2 and TRBJ2-5; 8 nucleotides line up with TRBD1. J was trimmed by 4 bases and V by 5 bases; bases with no gene match: 9. CDR3 length equals 15 residues. CDR1 and CDR2 from the germline V gene are SGHAT and FQNNGV. CDR3 sequence: CASSPDRGISETQYF. The CDR3, as DNA: TGTGCCAGCAGCCCCGACAGGGGAATTTCAGAGACCCAGTACTTC. The whole variable domain, remainder taken from reference TRBV11-2 and TRBJ2-5, is EAGVAQSPRYKIIEKRQSVAFWCNPISGHATLYWYQQILGQGPKLLIQFQNNGVVDDSQLPKDRFSAERLKGVDSTLKIQPAKLEDSAVYLCASSPDRGISETQYFGPGTRLLVL.

This sequence joins TRBV7-6 and TRBJ2-7; no clear D. V was clipped by 1 base and J by 2 bases, with 9 bases between them. CDR3 length equals 14 residues. Germline V gene lookup returns CDR1 SGHVS and CDR2 FNYEAQ. In DNA form, the CDR3 reads TGTGCCAGCAGCTTAGGGGCTTGGACCTACGAGCAGTACTTC. As protein: CASSLGAWTYEQYF.

The CDR3, as DNA: TGTGGGAGTGGACAGATCACTGAAGCTTTCTTT. This translates into CGSGQITEAFF. V usage is TRBV19 and J usage is TRBJ1-1; D possibly corresponds to TRBD1 (6 bases). Germline CDR1 LNHDA, CDR2 SQIVND (reference sequence). The length of the CDR3 is 11 residues.

The chain carries TRBV2 and TRBJ2-7; no clear D gene. Trimming removed 2 bases from V and 0 bases from J, with 11 bases in between. This CDR3 is built from 15 residues. Germline-derived CDR1 and CDR2 are SNHLY and FYNNEI. As DNA, the CDR3 is TGTGCCAGCAGTGAAATAGGACCTCGCTCCTACGAGCAGTACTTC. Encoded protein: CASSEIGPRSYEQYF.

This chain joins TRBV5-6 and TRBJ1-1, with D unresolved. Germline V gene data show CDR1 as SGHDT and CDR2 as YYEEEE. Trimming stripped 3 bases from V and 0 bases from J, with 12 bases between. The CDR3 has 15 residues. Here the CDR3 DNA reads TGTGCCAGCAGCTCCCCTGCGGAGATGAACACTGAAGCTTTCTTT. Translated: CASSSPAEMNTEAFF.

J is TRBJ2-7 and V is TRBV7-8; 8 nucleotides align to TRBD1. CDR1 SGHVS and CDR2 FQNEAQ come from the germline V gene. V was pared by 5 bases and J by 1 base, with 4 bases of the junction left unmatched. The CDR3 covers 14 residues. CDR3 DNA: TGTGCCAGCAGCCAGGGGGCTTATTCCTACGAGCAGTACTTC. Protein product: CASSQGAYSYEQYF.

V is TRBV28 and J is TRBJ2-5; D uncertain. There are 13 residues in the CDR3. V dropped 2 bases and J dropped 2 bases, with 6 bases sitting between them. Per the germline V gene, CDR1 is MDHEN and CDR2 is SYDVKM. DNA of the CDR3: TGTGCCAGCAGTTTAACATTACAAGAGACCCAGTACTTC. This sequence encodes CASSLTLQETQYF.

The chain has TRBV11-2 and TRBJ1-5; D ambiguous. CDR1 and CDR2 (germline): SGHAT, FQNNGV. V lost 5 bases to trimming and J lost 10 bases, with 6 bases between them. CDR3 length equals 10 residues. CDR3 protein: CASSAEPQHF. The CDR3 DNA reads TGTGCCAGCAGCGCAGAACCCCAGCATTTT.

The V and J genes are TRBV28 and TRBJ2-1; D may correspond to TRBD1 or TRBD2 (5 bases each). CDR1 and CDR2 from the germline V gene are MDHEN and SYDVKM. Trimming took 6 bases from V and 3 from J, leaving 15 bases between them. CDR3 size: 15 residues. CDR3 sequence reads: CASSFTGTDYNEQFF. The CDR3 nucleotides read TGTGCCAGCAGCTTCACCGGGACCGACTACAATGAGCAGTTCTTC.

The V and J genes are TRBV5-6 and TRBJ2-6; the D gene is possibly TRBD2 (6 bases). Trimming cost V 5 bases and J 1 base, with 16 bases left between them. CDR3 size: 17 residues. The germline gives CDR1 SGHDT, CDR2 YYEEEE. The CDR3, as DNA: TGTGCCAGCAGATCCGGGACTGGAAGTTCTGGGGCCAACGTCCTGACTTTC. Its protein product is CASRSGTGSSGANVLTF.

The V call is TRBV27, the J call TRBJ2-5; possible D gene TRBD2, 5 bases. From germline, CDR1 is MNHEY and CDR2 SMNVEV (reference sequence). V lost 5 bases to trimming and J lost 8 bases, with 18 bases between them. This CDR3 is 14 amino acids long. The CDR3, as DNA: TGTGCCAGCAGTCTAGCTCCGGGGATGAGAACCCAGTACTTC. Amino acid sequence: CASSLAPGMRTQYF.

The CDR3 nucleotides are TGCGCCAGCAGTGATTTTTTGCGGGATACGCAGTATTTT. Its protein product is CASSDFLRDTQYF. This sequence joins TRBV10-2 and TRBJ2-3; D unclear. The germline gives CDR1 WSHSY, CDR2 SAAADI. Trimming removed 3 bases from V and 6 bases from J, with 10 bases in between. The CDR3 is made up of 13 amino acids.

The V and J genes are TRBV28 and TRBJ2-7; D is unclear. The V end lost 2 bases, the J end lost 1 base, and 12 bases lay between the germline ends. The CDR3 sequence is 15 residues long. CDR1 and CDR2 (germline): MDHEN, SYDVKM. This CDR3 reads CASSLRGGTSYEQYF. The CDR3 DNA follows: TGTGCCAGCAGTTTAAGAGGCGGTACATCCTACGAGCAGTACTTC.

The V and J genes are TRBV5-5 and TRBJ2-7; TRBD1 matches 7 bases. The CDR3 is 14 amino acids. Germline V CDR1 and CDR2: SGHKS, YYEKEE (reference sequence). V lost 4 bases and J lost 7; bases outside the gene matches: 11. CDR3 residues: CASSPRTGMAEQYF. CDR3 in DNA: TGTGCCAGCAGCCCCCGGACAGGTATGGCGGAGCAGTACTTC.

The rearrangement links TRBV2 to TRBJ2-7; perhaps TRBD2 as D (6 bases). V lost 6 bases to trimming and J lost 4 bases, with 22 bases between them. Germline-derived CDR1 and CDR2 are SNHLY and FYNNEI. CDR3 length equals 16 residues. The CDR3 coding sequence is TGTGCCAGCAGCCTCACTAGCCCTAGCTCGAATTACGAGCAGTACTTC. It is translated as CASSLTSPSSNYEQYF.

The V gene is TRBV5-4, the J gene TRBJ2-1; 7 bases are a match to TRBD2. There are 16 residues in the CDR3. J gave up 6 bases and V 2 bases, and 11 bases lay outside the gene matches. From germline, CDR1 is SGHNT and CDR2 YYREEE (reference sequence). The CDR3 DNA follows: TGTGCCAGCAGCTTTTCCGGACTAGGTTTTTTCAATGAGCAGTTCTTC. This codes for CASSFSGLGFFNEQFF.

The V and J genes are TRBV6-1 and TRBJ2-3, with D uncertain. The CDR3 consists of 16 residues. From germline, CDR1 is MNHNS and CDR2 SASEGT. Trimming took off 4 bases at V and 5 bases at J, with 19 bases between the two ends. The CDR3 nucleotides read TGTGCCAGCAGTGCCAACGGACCGCCGACCCTAGATACGCAGTATTTT. Translation: CASSANGPPTLDTQYF.

This clone was picked up one time. The chain links TRBV13 to TRBJ2-1; no clear D. CDR1 is PRHDT, CDR2 FYEKMQ, per germline (reference sequence). The CDR3 loop spans 15 amino acids. Trimming removed 1 base from V and 1 base from J, with 8 bases in between. The CDR3 loop is CASSLASQSYNEQFF. For the CDR3, the DNA is TGTGCCAGCAGCTTAGCCTCGCAGTCCTACAATGAGCAGTTCTTC.

The chain uses TRBV9 and TRBJ1-4; no definite D call. The germline V gene has CDR1 SGDLS and CDR2 YYNGEE. The CDR3 consists of 12 residues. V was pared by 3 bases and J by 8 bases, with 8 bases between. This CDR3 reads CASSGQEEKLFF. CDR3 nucleotide sequence: TGTGCCAGCAGCGGTCAAGAAGAAAAACTGTTTTTT.